This is a list of T cell receptor beta chains from one sample in a study of blood T cells in healthy people across ages. TCRdb analysed the 5' RACE reads with MiXCR anew, one entry per CDR3 protein. Of 600,000 to 1,000,000 distinct CDR3 sequences listed, 58% are singletons. The sequenced sample was blood. The receptors come from a man under 40 in good health. Each CDR3 is given with its conserved first and last residue. Each record gives: J gene, clone size, V gene, D gene, CDR3 protein, CDR3 DNA. A D gene is named only where the DNA matches it firmly. Not all rows give a size; the values are once, few, many and, for expanded clones, a class.

TRBJ2-1 . TRBV5-1 . CASSFRTPSSYNEQFF TGCGCCAGCAGCTTCCGGACCCCGAGCTCCTACAATGAGCAGTTCTTC
TRBJ1-2 few TRBV12-3/TRBV12-4 . CASSWGVEGYTF TGTGCCAGCAGCTGGGGAGTTGAGGGCTACACCTTC
TRBJ2-1 once TRBV2 . CASDQVSDEQFF TGTGCCAGCGATCAAGTTAGTGATGAGCAGTTCTTC
TRBJ1-2 . TRBV2 . CASSGLDYGYTF TGTGCCAGCAGTGGCTTAGACTATGGCTACACCTTC
TRBJ2-1 . TRBV12-3/TRBV12-4 . CASSRDRRVYNEQFF TGTGCCAGCAGTCGCGACAGGAGGGTTTACAATGAGCAGTTCTTC
TRBJ2-1 . TRBV7-8 . CASRGRGREQFF TGTGCCAGCAGGGGCCGAGGTCGTGAGCAGTTCTTC
TRBJ2-3 . TRBV9 TRBD1 CASSVVTGLGTDTQYF TGTGCCAGCAGCGTAGTGACAGGGCTGGGGACAGATACGCAGTATTTT
TRBJ2-1 . TRBV20-1 TRBD2 CSASRRVGGESYNEQFF TGCAGTGCTAGTCGTCGGGTCGGGGGGGAATCCTACAATGAGCAGTTCTTC
TRBJ2-1 . TRBV9 TRBD2 CASSVVASGRDNEQFF TGTGCCAGCAGCGTTGTGGCTAGCGGACGGGACAATGAGCAGTTCTTC
TRBJ1-1 . TRBV6-6 . CASRKQEENTEAFF TGTGCCAGCAGAAAACAGGAAGAGAACACTGAAGCTTTCTTT
TRBJ2-7 . TRBV20-1 TRBD2 CSARKSTGGYEQYF TGCAGTGCTAGAAAGTCGACGGGGGGATACGAGCAGTACTTC
TRBJ2-3 few TRBV7-8 . CASSLGTPDTQYF TGTGCCAGCAGCTTAGGGACGCCGGATACGCAGTATTTT
TRBJ2-3 many TRBV20-1 . CSAPPGPQGTQYF TGCAGTGCCCCGCCGGGCCCCCAGGGGACGCAGTATTTT
TRBJ1-1 few TRBV28 TRBD1 CASSLRPTGDSEAFF TGTGCCAGCAGCCTCCGCCCGACAGGGGATTCTGAAGCTTTCTTT
TRBJ2-3 . TRBV7-9 TRBD1 CASSFSDRESTDTQYF TGTGCCAGCAGCTTCTCCGACAGGGAGAGCACAGATACGCAGTATTTT
TRBJ2-3 . TRBV20-1 TRBD2 CSAESSGGLVDTQYF TGCAGTGCAGAGAGTAGCGGGGGCCTTGTAGATACGCAGTATTTT
TRBJ2-7 . TRBV29-1 TRBD2 CSVSTSGLYEQYF TGCAGCGTTTCGACTAGCGGGCTATACGAGCAGTACTTC
TRBJ1-4 . TRBV7-9 . CASSPTLVNEKLFF TGTGCCAGCAGCCCGACCCTAGTTAATGAAAAACTGTTTTTT
TRBJ2-3 . TRBV5-1 . CASAPSGGASTDTQYF TGCGCCAGCGCCCCTTCTGGCGGGGCTTCCACAGATACGCAGTATTTT
TRBJ2-1 . TRBV10-3 . CAISPSYEQFF TGTGCCATCAGTCCCAGCTATGAGCAGTTCTTC
TRBJ2-1 few TRBV20-1 . CSASQGLDEQFF TGCAGTGCTAGTCAAGGTTTGGATGAGCAGTTCTTC
TRBJ1-1 . TRBV6-5 . CASRQAANTEAFF TGTGCCAGCAGACAGGCGGCGAACACTGAAGCTTTCTTT
TRBJ2-3 . TRBV29-1 . CSVVPYLSTDTQYF TGCAGCGTTGTCCCATACCTTAGCACAGATACGCAGTATTTT
TRBJ1-2 . TRBV20-1 . CSAIPAANYGYTF TGCAGTGCTATCCCAGCGGCTAACTATGGCTACACCTTC
TRBJ2-7 . TRBV25-1 TRBD1 CASLDRDEQYF TGTGCCAGCCTTGACAGGGACGAGCAGTACTTC
TRBJ1-2 . TRBV4-2 . CASHRGDHYGYTF TGTGCCAGCCACCGTGGAGATCACTATGGCTACACCTTC
TRBJ2-3 . TRBV5-4 TRBD1 CASSLTGDWNTQYF TGTGCCAGCAGCCTGACAGGGGACTGGAATACGCAGTATTTT
TRBJ2-7 . TRBV30 . CAWRSDRPYEQYF TGTGCCTGGCGTAGCGACCGTCCGTACGAGCAGTACTTC
TRBJ2-5 . TRBV7-2 . CASSPYGRGETQYF TGTGCCAGCAGCCCCTATGGGCGCGGGGAGACCCAGTACTTC
TRBJ2-7 few TRBV29-1 TRBD1 CSAGTGTYEQYF TGCAGCGCTGGGACAGGGACCTACGAGCAGTACTTC
TRBJ2-3 . TRBV12-3/TRBV12-4 . CASSFRGGSDTQYF TGTGCCAGCAGTTTCAGGGGCGGGTCAGATACGCAGTATTTT
TRBJ2-1 . TRBV10-3 TRBD2 CATLLAGVINEQFF TGTGCCACCTTACTAGCGGGAGTTATCAATGAGCAGTTCTTC
TRBJ1-4 . TRBV5-1 . CASSLGWGPDKEKLFF TGCGCCAGCAGCTTGGGCTGGGGGCCGGATAAAGAAAAACTGTTTTTT
TRBJ2-1 . TRBV3-1 . CASSQLGASEQFF TGTGCCAGCAGCCAACTTGGCGCAAGCGAGCAGTTCTTC
TRBJ2-5 . TRBV20-1 TRBD1 CSAPAIGTGETQYF TGCAGTGCTCCGGCGATCGGGACAGGGGAGACCCAGTACTTC
TRBJ1-2 few TRBV4-2 . CASSQLPSANYGYTF TGTGCCAGCAGCCAACTCCCATCAGCTAACTATGGCTACACCTTC
TRBJ2-3 . TRBV9 TRBD2 CASSVAGRRTDTQYF TGTGCCAGCAGCGTAGCCGGGAGGCGCACAGATACGCAGTATTTT
TRBJ1-6 few TRBV25-1 . CASSEGVNFRSPLHF TGTGCCAGCAGTGAAGGGGTAAACTTTCGGTCACCCCTCCACTTT
TRBJ1-1 once TRBV13 TRBD1 CASSSLGQGSKTEAFF TGTGCCAGCAGCTCCCTGGGACAGGGGAGTAAGACTGAAGCTTTCTTT
TRBJ2-7 . TRBV4-1 TRBD2 CASSQVIAGYQQYF TGCGCCAGCAGCCAAGTAATAGCGGGATACCAGCAGTACTTC
TRBJ2-3 few TRBV13 TRBD2 CASSLREAGATDTQYF TGTGCCAGCAGCTTAAGAGAAGCGGGAGCCACAGATACGCAGTATTTT
TRBJ2-1 . TRBV24-1 . CATSLHNEQFF TGTGCCACCAGTTTGCACAATGAGCAGTTCTTC
TRBJ2-7 . TRBV20-1 TRBD2 CSALSGRALNEQYF TGCAGTGCTCTTAGCGGGAGGGCCCTCAACGAGCAGTACTTC
TRBJ2-7 . TRBV28 . CASRTQGPYEQYF TGTGCCAGCAGGACACAGGGCCCCTACGAGCAGTACTTC
TRBJ2-5 few TRBV10-3 . CAINRDTQETQYF TGTGCCATCAATCGGGACACCCAAGAGACCCAGTACTTC
TRBJ1-2 few TRBV29-1 . CSVAKTGGYGYTF TGCAGCGTCGCCAAGACAGGAGGCTATGGCTACACCTTC